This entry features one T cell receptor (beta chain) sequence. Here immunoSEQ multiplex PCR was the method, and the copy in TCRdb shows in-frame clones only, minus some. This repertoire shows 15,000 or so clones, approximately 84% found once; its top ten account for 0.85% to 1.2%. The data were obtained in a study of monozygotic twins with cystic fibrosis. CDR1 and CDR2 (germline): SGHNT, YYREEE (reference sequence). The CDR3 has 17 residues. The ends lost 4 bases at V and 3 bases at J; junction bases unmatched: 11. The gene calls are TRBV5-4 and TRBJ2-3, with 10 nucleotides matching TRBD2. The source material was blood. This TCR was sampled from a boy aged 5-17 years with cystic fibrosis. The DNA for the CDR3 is TGTGCCAGCAGCCCTTTTTGGAGCGGGGGGGGAACAGATACGCAGTATTTT. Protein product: CASSPFWSGGGTDTQYF.